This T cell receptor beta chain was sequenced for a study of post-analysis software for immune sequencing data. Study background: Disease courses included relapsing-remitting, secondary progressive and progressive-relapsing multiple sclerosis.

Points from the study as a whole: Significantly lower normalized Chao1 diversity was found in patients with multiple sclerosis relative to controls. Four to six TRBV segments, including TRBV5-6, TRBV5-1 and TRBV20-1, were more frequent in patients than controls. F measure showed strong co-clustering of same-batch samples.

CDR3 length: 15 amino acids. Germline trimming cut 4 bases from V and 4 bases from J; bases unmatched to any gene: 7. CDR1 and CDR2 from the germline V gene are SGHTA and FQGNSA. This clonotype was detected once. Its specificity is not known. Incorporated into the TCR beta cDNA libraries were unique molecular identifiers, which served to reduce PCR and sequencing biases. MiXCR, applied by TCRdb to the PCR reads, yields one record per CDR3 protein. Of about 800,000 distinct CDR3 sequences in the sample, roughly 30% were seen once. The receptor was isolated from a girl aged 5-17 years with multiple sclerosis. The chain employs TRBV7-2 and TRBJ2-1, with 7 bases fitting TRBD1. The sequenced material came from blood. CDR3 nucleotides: TGTGCCAGCAGCTCAGTCCCGGGACAGTACAATGAGCAGTTCTTC. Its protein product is CASSSVPGQYNEQFF. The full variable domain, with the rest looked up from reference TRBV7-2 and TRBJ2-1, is GAGVSQSPSNKVTEKGKDVELRCDPISGHTALYWYRQSLGQGLEFLIYFQGNSAPDKSGLPSDRFSAERTGGSVSTLTIQRTQQEDSAVYLCASSSVPGQYNEQFFGPGTRLTVL.